This T cell receptor (beta chain) comes out of a study of cytomegalovirus exposure and HLA in healthy donors. Study in general: The roughly 110 validation repertoires were produced on the same platform as the 720 or so repertoires of the first cohort. This was reported in a later analysis.

J gave up 9 bases and V 2 bases, and 2 bases lay outside the gene matches. The CDR3 is 12 amino acids. The germline V gene has CDR1 SGHRS and CDR2 YFSETQ. Study outcomes and limitations: Generally TCR sequences proved uncommon, though certain public TCRs appeared in numerous donors. The authors listed over 150 TCR beta chains as cytomegalovirus-associated.

TCRdb keeps only in-frame clones here, not all; method: immunoSEQ multiplex PCR. Of over 110,000 clones listed, 85% to 90% are singletons. On this clone itself: The antigen is unknown.

Sequenced: PBMCs. This chain joins TRBV5-1 and TRBJ2-1; 7 nucleotides agree with TRBD2. This sequence originates from a man between 18 and 35 years old in good health and CMV-seropositive. Written as DNA, the CDR3 is TGCGCCAGCAGCTTCGGGGGGAGTGAGCAGTTCTTC. Translation: CASSFGGSEQFF.